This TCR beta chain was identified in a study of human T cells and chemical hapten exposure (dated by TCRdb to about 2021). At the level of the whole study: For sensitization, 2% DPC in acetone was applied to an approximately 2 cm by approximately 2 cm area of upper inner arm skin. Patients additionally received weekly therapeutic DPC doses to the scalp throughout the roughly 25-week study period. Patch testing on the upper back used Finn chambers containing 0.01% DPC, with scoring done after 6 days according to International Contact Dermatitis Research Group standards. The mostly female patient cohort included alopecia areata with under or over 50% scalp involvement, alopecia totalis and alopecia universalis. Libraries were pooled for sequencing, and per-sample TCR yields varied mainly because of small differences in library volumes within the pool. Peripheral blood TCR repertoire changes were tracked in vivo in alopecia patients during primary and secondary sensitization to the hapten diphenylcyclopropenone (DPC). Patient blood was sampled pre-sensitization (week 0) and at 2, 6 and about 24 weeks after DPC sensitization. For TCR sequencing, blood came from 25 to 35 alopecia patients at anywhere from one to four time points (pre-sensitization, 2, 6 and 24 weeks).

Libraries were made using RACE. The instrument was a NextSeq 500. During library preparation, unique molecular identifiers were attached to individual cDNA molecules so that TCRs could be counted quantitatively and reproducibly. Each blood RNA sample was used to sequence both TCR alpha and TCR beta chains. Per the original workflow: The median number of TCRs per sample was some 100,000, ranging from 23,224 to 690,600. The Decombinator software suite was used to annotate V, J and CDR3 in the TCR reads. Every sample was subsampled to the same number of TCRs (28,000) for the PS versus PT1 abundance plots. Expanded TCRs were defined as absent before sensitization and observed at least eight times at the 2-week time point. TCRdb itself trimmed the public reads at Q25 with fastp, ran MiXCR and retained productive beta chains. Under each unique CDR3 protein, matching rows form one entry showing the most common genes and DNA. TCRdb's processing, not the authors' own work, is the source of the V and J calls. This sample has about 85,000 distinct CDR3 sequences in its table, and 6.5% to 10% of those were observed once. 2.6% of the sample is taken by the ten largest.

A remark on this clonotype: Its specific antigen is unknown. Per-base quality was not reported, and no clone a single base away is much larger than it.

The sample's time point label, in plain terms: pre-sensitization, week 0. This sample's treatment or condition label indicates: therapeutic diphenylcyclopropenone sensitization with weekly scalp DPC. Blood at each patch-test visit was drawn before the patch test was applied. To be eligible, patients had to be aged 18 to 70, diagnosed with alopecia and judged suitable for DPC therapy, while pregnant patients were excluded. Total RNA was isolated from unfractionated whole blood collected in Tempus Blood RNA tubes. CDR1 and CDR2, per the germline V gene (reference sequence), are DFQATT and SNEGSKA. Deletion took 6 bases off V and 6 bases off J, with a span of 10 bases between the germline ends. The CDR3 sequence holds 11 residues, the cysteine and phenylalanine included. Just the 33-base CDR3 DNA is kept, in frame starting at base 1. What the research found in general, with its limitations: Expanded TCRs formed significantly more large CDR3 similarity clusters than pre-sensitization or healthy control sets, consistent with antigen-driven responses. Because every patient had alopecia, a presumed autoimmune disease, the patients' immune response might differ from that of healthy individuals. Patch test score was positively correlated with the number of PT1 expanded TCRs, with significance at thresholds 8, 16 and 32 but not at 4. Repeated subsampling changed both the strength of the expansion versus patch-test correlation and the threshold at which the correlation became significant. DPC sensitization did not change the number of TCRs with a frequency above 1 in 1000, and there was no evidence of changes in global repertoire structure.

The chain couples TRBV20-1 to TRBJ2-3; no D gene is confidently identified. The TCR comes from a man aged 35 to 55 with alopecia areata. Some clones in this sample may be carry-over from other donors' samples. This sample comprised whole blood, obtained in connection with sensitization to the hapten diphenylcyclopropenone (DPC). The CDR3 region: CSATLVDTQYF. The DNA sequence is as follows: TGCAGTGCGACACTCGTGGATACGCAGTATTTT.